Described below is a single T cell receptor beta chain sequence and its context. This sample was taken from a study of T cell responses to AZD1222 COVID-19 vaccine. Second doses were pooled across both intervals (about 4 or about 12 weeks). Assay: immunoSEQ multiplex PCR; the TCRdb copy retains only in-frame clones and omits some. The repertoire has some 140,000 clones, approximately 92% of them found once; the top ten carry approximately 6.9%. Source: peripheral blood, taken 28 days after the second AZD1222 dose. This receptor was obtained from an adult who received the AZD1222 COVID-19 vaccine.

The DNA for the CDR3 is TGCGCCAGCAGCTTGTCGGACAGACAATCTGGAAACACCATATATTTT. Its protein product is CASSLSDRQSGNTIYF. The rearrangement joins TRBV5-1 to TRBJ1-3; the D gene is possibly TRBD1 (6 bases). Germline loops: CDR1 SGHRS, CDR2 YFSETQ. This CDR3 region has 16 residues. V lost 1 base to trimming and J lost 1 base, with 12 bases between them.